The TCR beta chain described here comes from a study of human T cells and chemical hapten exposure. Turning to the study itself: The patients, most of them female, presented with alopecia areata, totalis or universalis.

Ten or more counts support this clonotype. TCRdb re-derived calls from the RACE reads in MiXCR, one entry per CDR3 protein. The sample lists about 350,000 distinct CDR3 sequences; roughly 6% were seen once. Unmatched junction bases numbered 5, after V lost 5 bases and J lost 2 bases. The CDR3 totals 15 residues. Germline V gene data show CDR1 as PRHDT and CDR2 as FYEKMQ (reference sequence). The time point denotes: patch test 2, 6 weeks after DPC sensitization. The treatment denotes: therapeutic diphenylcyclopropenone sensitization with weekly scalp DPC. The sequence was obtained from a woman aged 18 to 35 with alopecia areata. Some clones in this sample may be carry-over from other donors' samples. Material: whole blood, obtained in connection with sensitization to the hapten diphenylcyclopropenone (DPC). The rearrangement joins TRBV13 to TRBJ2-7; 11 bases match TRBD1. The CDR3, as DNA: TGTGCCAGCAGCCGCGGGACAGGGGGACCCTACGAGCAGTACTTC. Translated: CASSRGTGGPYEQYF.